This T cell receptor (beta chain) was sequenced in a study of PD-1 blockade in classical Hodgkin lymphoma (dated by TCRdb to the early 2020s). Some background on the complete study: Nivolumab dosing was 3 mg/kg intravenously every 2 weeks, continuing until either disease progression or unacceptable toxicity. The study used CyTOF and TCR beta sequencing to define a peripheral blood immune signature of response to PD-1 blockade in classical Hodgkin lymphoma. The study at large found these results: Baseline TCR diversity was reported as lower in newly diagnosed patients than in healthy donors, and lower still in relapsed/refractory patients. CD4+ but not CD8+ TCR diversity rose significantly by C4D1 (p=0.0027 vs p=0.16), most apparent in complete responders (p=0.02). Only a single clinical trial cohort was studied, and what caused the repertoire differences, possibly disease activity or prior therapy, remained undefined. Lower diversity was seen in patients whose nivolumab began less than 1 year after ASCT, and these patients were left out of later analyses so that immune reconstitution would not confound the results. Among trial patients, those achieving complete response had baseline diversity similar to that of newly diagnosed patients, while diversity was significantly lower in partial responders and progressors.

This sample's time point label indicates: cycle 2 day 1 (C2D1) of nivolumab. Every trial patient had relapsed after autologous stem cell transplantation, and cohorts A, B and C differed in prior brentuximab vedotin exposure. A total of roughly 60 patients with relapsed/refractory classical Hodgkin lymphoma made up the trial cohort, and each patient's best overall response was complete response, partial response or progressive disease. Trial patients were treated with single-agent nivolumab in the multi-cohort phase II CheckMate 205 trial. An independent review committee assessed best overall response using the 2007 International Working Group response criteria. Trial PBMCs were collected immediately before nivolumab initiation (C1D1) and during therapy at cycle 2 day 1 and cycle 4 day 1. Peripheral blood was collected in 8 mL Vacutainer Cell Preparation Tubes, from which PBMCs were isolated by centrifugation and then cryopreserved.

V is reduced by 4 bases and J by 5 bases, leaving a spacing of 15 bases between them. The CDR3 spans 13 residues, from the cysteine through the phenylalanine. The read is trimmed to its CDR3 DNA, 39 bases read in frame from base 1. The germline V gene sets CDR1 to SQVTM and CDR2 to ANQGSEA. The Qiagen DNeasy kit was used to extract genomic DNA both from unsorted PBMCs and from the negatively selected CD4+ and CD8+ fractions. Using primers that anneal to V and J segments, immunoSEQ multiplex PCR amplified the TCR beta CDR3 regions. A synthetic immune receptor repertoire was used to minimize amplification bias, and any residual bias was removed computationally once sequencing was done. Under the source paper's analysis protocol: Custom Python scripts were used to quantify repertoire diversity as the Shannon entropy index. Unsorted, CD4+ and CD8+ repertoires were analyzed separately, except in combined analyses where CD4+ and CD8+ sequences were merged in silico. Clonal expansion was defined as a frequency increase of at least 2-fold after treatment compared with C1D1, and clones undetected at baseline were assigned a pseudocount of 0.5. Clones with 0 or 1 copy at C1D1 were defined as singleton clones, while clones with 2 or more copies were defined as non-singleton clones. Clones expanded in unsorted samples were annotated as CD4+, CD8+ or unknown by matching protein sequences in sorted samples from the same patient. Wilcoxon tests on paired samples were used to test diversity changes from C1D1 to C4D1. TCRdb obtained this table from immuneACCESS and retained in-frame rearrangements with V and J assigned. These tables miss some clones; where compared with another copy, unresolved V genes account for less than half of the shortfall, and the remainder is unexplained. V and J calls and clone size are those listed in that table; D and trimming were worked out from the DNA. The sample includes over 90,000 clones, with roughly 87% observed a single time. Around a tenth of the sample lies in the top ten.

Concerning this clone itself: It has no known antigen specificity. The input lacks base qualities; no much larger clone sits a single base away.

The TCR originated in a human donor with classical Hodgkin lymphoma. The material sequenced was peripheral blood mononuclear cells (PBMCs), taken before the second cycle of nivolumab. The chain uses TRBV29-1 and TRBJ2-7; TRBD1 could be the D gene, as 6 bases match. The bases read TGCAGCGTTGTAGGACAGTCCATTGACGAGCAGTACTTC. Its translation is CSVVGQSIDEQYF.